This T cell receptor beta chain derives from a study of T cells in Graves' hyperthyroidism and ophthalmopathy. Ten or more counts support this clonotype. The germline V gene has CDR1 MDHEN and CDR2 SYDVKM. V shed 5 bases and J 1 base; nucleotides not matched to a gene: 9. The CDR3 loop spans 16 amino acids. Authors of the study amplified TCR beta CDR3 regions from RNA transcripts. The study used the HTBI primer set for a first-round RT-PCR of the TCR CDR3. TCRdb recomputed calls from the multiplex PCR reads with MiXCR, one row per CDR3 protein. The sample gives more than 500,000 distinct CDR3 sequences, around 15% of which show up once; 3.8% is in the top ten.

This sequence was found in a woman under 40 with Graves' hyperthyroidism. The chain has TRBV28 and TRBJ2-5; 8 bases map to TRBD1. Sample: blood. DNA for the CDR3: TGTGCCAGCAGTGGGGGACAGGCGGTAGGCCAAGAGACCCAGTACTTC. Its translation is CASSGGQAVGQETQYF.